This TCR beta chain was recorded in a study of T cells expressing NK-cell markers. The TCR beta cDNA came from 5'RACE template switching with UMIs. Reprocessing the 5' RACE reads, TCRdb reports a single entry for every CDR3 protein and omits DNA. The sample features roughly 430,000 distinct CDR3 sequences, with 6% to 9.5% in its top ten. CDR3 length: 15 residues. Per germline, CDR1 SEHNR and CDR2 FQNEAQ (reference sequence). The source of this sequence is a woman aged 18 to 75 in good health. Sequencing was performed on blood T cells: a sorted CD56 or NKG2C T cell subset, CD4+ or CD8+ T cells, or bulk PBMC T cells (not recorded which). The genes are TRBV7-9 and TRBJ1-3. The CDR3 here is CASSSDESSGNTIYF.